This TCR beta chain was retrieved from a study of blood T cells in healthy people across ages. Study-level findings and limits: Measured against age, TCR beta diversity per million T cells decreased in a roughly linear manner. Compared with aged donors, long-lived donors showed fewer expanded clones, suggesting selection. Unsorted PBMC material precluded a definitive naive versus antigen-experienced comparison.

To note about this clonotype: Its antigen is not identified.

Trimming shortened V by 4 bases and J by 12 bases, and 16 bases separated the two germline ends. CDR1 and CDR2 from the germline V gene are MGHDK and SYGVNS. There are 13 residues in the CDR3. With a J-beta primer mix and a sample-barcoded 5' primer, a second PCR ran about 7 to 12 cycles. TCRdb reprocessed the 5' RACE reads via MiXCR and lists one record per CDR3 protein. Counted here are approximately 2,000,000 distinct CDR3 sequences, around 40% occurring once; the ten biggest clones make up 20% to 25%. The sample comprised blood. The V gene is TRBV25-1, the J gene TRBJ2-1; D is perhaps TRBD1 (7 bases). This clonotype was obtained from a human donor in good health. CDR3 sequence (DNA): TGTGCCAGCAGTGGTGGAGGGGGCGCAGGGCAGTTCTTC. Translated, it gives CASSGGGGAGQFF. Full variable domain (missing parts from reference TRBV25-1 and TRBJ2-1): EADIYQTPRYLVIGTGKKITLECSQTMGHDKMYWYQQDPGMELHLIHYSYGVNSTEKGDLSSESTVSRIRTEHFPLTLESARPSHTSQYLCASSGGGGAGQFFGPGTRLTVL.